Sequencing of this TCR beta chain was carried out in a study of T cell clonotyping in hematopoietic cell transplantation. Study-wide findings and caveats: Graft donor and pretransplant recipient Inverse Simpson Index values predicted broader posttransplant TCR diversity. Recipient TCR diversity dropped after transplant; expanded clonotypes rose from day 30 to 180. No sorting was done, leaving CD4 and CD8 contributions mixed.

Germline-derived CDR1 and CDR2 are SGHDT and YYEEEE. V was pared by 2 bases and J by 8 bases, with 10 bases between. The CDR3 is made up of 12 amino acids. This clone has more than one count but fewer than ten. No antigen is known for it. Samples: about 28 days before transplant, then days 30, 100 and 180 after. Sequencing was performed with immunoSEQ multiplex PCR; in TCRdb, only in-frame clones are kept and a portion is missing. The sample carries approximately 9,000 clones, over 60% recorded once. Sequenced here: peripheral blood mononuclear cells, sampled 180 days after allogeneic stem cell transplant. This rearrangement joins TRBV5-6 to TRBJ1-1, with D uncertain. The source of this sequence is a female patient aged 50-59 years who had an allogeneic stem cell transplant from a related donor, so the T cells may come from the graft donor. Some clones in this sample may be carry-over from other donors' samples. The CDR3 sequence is CASSFNGPEAFF. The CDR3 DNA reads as TGTGCCAGCAGCTTTAACGGACCCGAAGCTTTCTTT.